The 25 T cell receptor beta chains in this list originate from one sample, sequenced in a study of monozygotic twins with cystic fibrosis. The method was immunoSEQ multiplex PCR; TCRdb's version includes in-frame clones alone and lacks a portion of them. The sample comprises over 15,000 clones, about 97% of which are singletons, and about 2% rests with the top ten. The specimen sequenced was blood. Receptor source: a woman under 40 with cystic fibrosis.

The rearrangement uses TRBV5-1 and TRBJ2-1, with 9 bases aligning to TRBD1. V was pared by 2 bases and J by 4 bases, with 7 bases of the junction left unmatched. Germline CDR1 is SGHRS and CDR2 is YFSETQ. The CDR3 covers 16 residues. The CDR3 nucleotides are TGCGCCAGCAGCTTAGGACAGGGGCCCTTTTACAATGAGCAGTTCTTC. Translating it yields CASSLGQGPFYNEQFF.

The CDR3 nucleotides are TGCGCCAGCAGCCAAGAACCCACAGCGTCCTATGGCTACACCTTC. It translates to CASSQEPTASYGYTF. This chain joins TRBV4-1 and TRBJ1-2, with D unclear. This CDR3 is 15 amino acids long. Trimming took off 0 bases at V and 4 bases at J, with 12 bases between the two ends. Germline lookup yields CDR1 MGHRA and CDR2 YSYEKL.

The rearrangement joins TRBV5-6 to TRBJ1-3; D gene unclear. This CDR3 is 13 amino acids long. Germline CDR1 SGHDT, CDR2 YYEEEE. Trimming took 2 bases from V and 7 from J, leaving 10 bases between them. DNA for the CDR3: TGTGCCAGCAGCTTCGGAGACTCTAACACCATATATTTT. This translates into CASSFGDSNTIYF.

The rearrangement joins TRBV4-1 to TRBJ2-5; the D gene is possibly TRBD2 (8 bases). CDR3 length: 16 amino acids. V dropped 4 bases and J dropped 3 bases, with 18 bases sitting between them. Germline CDR1 reads MGHRA; CDR2 reads YSYEKL. CDR3 in DNA: TGCGCCAGCAGCCCACAGGGGCGGGGGGTGAAAGAGACCCAGTACTTC. Its translation: CASSPQGRGVKETQYF.

V gene TRBV29-1 combines with J gene TRBJ2-2; D is unclear. CDR1 is SQVTM and CDR2 is ANQGSEA in the germline V gene. Trimming removed 4 bases from V and 3 bases from J, with 6 bases in between. The CDR3 is made up of 12 amino acids. For the CDR3, the DNA is TGCAGCGTTGTTGGCGACACCGGGGAGCTGTTTTTT. Protein sequence: CSVVGDTGELFF.

This clone was seen only once. The V gene is TRBV5-4, the J gene TRBJ2-2; D gene uncertain. V lost 1 base and J lost 3, with 4 bases in between. Germline CDR1 reads SGHNT; CDR2 reads YYREEE (reference sequence). This CDR3 has 13 residues. The CDR3 here is CASSLMDTGELFF. The CDR3, as DNA: TGTGCCAGCAGCTTGATGGACACCGGGGAGCTGTTTTTT. The variable domain in full, with the rest retrieved from reference TRBV5-4 and TRBJ2-2, is ETGVTQSPTHLIKTRGQQVTLRCSSQSGHNTVSWYQQALGQGPQFIFQYYREEENGRGNFPPRFSGLQFPNYSSELNVNALELDDSALYLCASSLMDTGELFFGEGSRLTVL.

The chain couples TRBV29-1 to TRBJ2-5, with 8 bases that match TRBD1. V was pared by 3 bases and J by 3 bases, with 6 bases of the junction left unmatched. CDR3 size: 14 residues. The V gene's germline CDR1 is SQVTM and CDR2 ANQGSEA. The CDR3 protein is CSVDAGGFKETQYF. The DNA of the CDR3 is TGCAGCGTTGACGCAGGGGGCTTTAAAGAGACCCAGTACTTC.

This chain connects TRBV23-1 to TRBJ1-2; TRBD1 might be the D (5 bases). TRBV23-1 is identified as an open reading frame with a role that is uncertain. CDR3 size: 14 residues. V lost 2 bases to trimming and J lost 3 bases, with 10 bases between them. The CDR3 reads CASSQNGGDYGYTF. CDR3 DNA: TGCGCCAGCAGTCAAAATGGAGGGGACTATGGCTACACCTTC.

The chain carries TRBV10-3 and TRBJ2-1; D perhaps matches TRBD2 (5 bases). CDR1 ENHRY and CDR2 SYGVKD come from the germline V gene. V lost 9 bases, J lost 0 bases, and 18 bases lay in between. CDR3 length: 16 amino acids. The CDR3 DNA reads as TGTGCCATAAAAGGGAGAGGGAACCACTCCTACAATGAGCAGTTCTTC. It specifies CAIKGRGNHSYNEQFF.

The rearrangement uses TRBV4-1 and TRBJ1-2; tentative D call: TRBD1 (6 bases). Germline values: CDR1 MGHRA, CDR2 YSYEKL. Trimming cost V 3 bases and J 4 bases, with 15 bases left between them. This CDR3 has 15 amino acids. In DNA, the CDR3 is TGCGCCAGCAGCCAGCTTCCAGGGGTCCCCTATGGCTACACCTTC. It is translated as CASSQLPGVPYGYTF.

This chain links TRBV27 with TRBJ2-1; TRBD2 agrees at 7 bases. The CDR3 spans 13 residues. Germline CDR1 reads MNHEY; CDR2 reads SMNVEV (reference sequence). With 5 bases clipped from V and 9 bases from J, the junction kept 7 bases outside the gene matches. As DNA, the CDR3 is TGTGCCAGCAGTGACCTACCGGGGGGTGAGCAGTTCTTC. Its protein is CASSDLPGGEQFF.

Concerning this clone: The germline gene is not matched at one end of the junction; a read error may be the cause. The chain employs TRBV27 and TRBJ1-1; 10 bases are shared with TRBD1. Germline-derived CDR1 and CDR2 are MNHEY and SMNVEV (reference sequence). The CDR3 loop spans 20 amino acids. The CDR3 here is CEKHPEGTGDFRYVNTEAFF. CDR3 in DNA: TGCGAAAAGCACCCTGAGGGGACAGGGGATTTTAGGTATGTGAACACTGAAGCTTTCTTT.

A single count supports this clone. The chain employs TRBV30 and TRBJ1-1; D not resolved. Looked up from germline, CDR1 is GTSNPN and CDR2 is SVGIG (reference sequence). This CDR3 is 14 amino acids long. V lost 3 bases to trimming and J lost 1 base, with 12 bases between them. The CDR3 protein is CAWSSLRGNTEAFF. The CDR3 DNA is TGTGCCTGGAGCTCGCTCCGGGGGAACACTGAAGCTTTCTTT.

The chain has TRBV5-1 and TRBJ2-2, with 10 bases identical to TRBD1. Germline CDR1 and CDR2: SGHRS and YFSETQ. This CDR3 is built from 15 residues. Trimming took 4 bases from V and 1 from J; bases not matched to a gene: 1. DNA of the CDR3: TGCGCCAGCAGCGGGGACAGGGGGAACACCGGGGAGCTGTTTTTT. Translating it yields CASSGDRGNTGELFF.

J is TRBJ2-7 and V is TRBV6-6; D tentatively reads TRBD1 or TRBD2 (6 bases each). Germline V gene sequence: CDR1 MNHNY, CDR2 SVGAGI (reference sequence). The CDR3 spans 15 residues. Trimming took off 0 bases at V and 3 bases at J, with 12 bases between the two ends. CDR3 protein: CASSYSSEGGYEQYF. The CDR3 nucleotides are TGTGCCAGCAGTTACTCGTCAGAGGGGGGCTACGAGCAGTACTTC.

The chain joins TRBV6-6 to TRBJ2-1; TRBD2 matches 10 bases. Per the germline V gene, CDR1 is MNHNY and CDR2 is SVGAGI (reference sequence). The CDR3 has 16 residues. The V and J ends lost 2 bases and 2 bases, in that order; junction bases with no gene match: 3. The CDR3 is CASSYGSGGAYNEQFF. CDR3 DNA sequence: TGTGCCAGCAGTTACGGAAGCGGGGGGGCCTACAATGAGCAGTTCTTC.

This clone was seen just once. The genes are TRBV5-1 and TRBJ2-5, with 7 bases lining up with TRBD2. Germline-derived CDR1 and CDR2 are SGHRS and YFSETQ. The length of the CDR3 is 15 residues. J gave up 5 bases and V 2 bases, and 9 bases lay outside the gene matches. The CDR3: CASSFSAAGEETQYF. CDR3 in DNA: TGCGCCAGCAGCTTTTCCGCGGCGGGGGAGGAGACCCAGTACTTC.

The chain recombines TRBV29-1 with TRBJ1-2, with unresolved D. Trimming left V 3 bases short and J 0 bases short, with 20 bases between. CDR1 SQVTM and CDR2 ANQGSEA come from the germline V gene. This CDR3 is 17 amino acids long. Here the CDR3 DNA reads TGCAGCGTTGATTCTTCCGAGTCGGCCCTAGCTAACTATGGCTACACCTTC. It is translated as CSVDSSESALANYGYTF.

This clone was seen once. V and J are TRBV11-2 and TRBJ2-7; no clear D. The germline V gene encodes CDR1 SGHAT and CDR2 FQNNGV. This CDR3 has 13 residues. The V and J ends lost 1 base and 3 bases respectively, with 7 bases between them. CDR3: CASSLGSSYEQYF. The CDR3 coding sequence is TGTGCCAGCAGCTTAGGTTCCAGCTACGAGCAGTACTTC.

V and J are TRBV15 and TRBJ2-3; D possibly corresponds to TRBD2 (6 bases). V lost 0 bases and J lost 14, with 24 bases in between. CDR3 length equals 16 residues. CDR1 LNHNV and CDR2 YYDKDF come from the germline V gene (reference sequence). In DNA, the CDR3 is TGTGCCACCAGCAGAGATCGAGGGTCAGCTACACTGGGAGGGTATTTT. Translation gives CATSRDRGSATLGGYF.

This clone was counted between two and nine times. The chain has TRBV2 and TRBJ1-3, with a possible D match to TRBD1 (6 bases). Germline assignment: CDR1 SNHLY and CDR2 FYNNEI. V was cut by 3 bases and J by 5 bases, with 11 bases left in between. The length of the CDR3 is 14 residues. This chain's CDR3 is CASSDPGERNTIYF. DNA for the CDR3: TGTGCCAGCAGTGATCCAGGGGAACGAAACACCATATATTTT.

The rearrangement links TRBV7-2 to TRBJ2-4; tentative D call: TRBD2 (6 bases). Germline V lookup: CDR1 SGHTA, CDR2 FQGNSA. V lost 1 base, J lost 15 bases, and 13 bases lay in between. The CDR3 contains 12 residues. In DNA, the CDR3 is TGTGCCAGCAGCTTAGAGGCGGGCGGGACGTACTTC. Its translation: CASSLEAGGTYF.

This chain joins TRBV5-6 and TRBJ1-5, with unresolved D. The CDR3 spans 15 residues. Germline CDR1 reads SGHDT; CDR2 reads YYEEEE. The V and J ends lost 1 base and 4 bases respectively, with 12 bases between them. In DNA, the CDR3 is TGTGCCAGCAGCTTGCTGGGCGGAGGGAATCAGCCCCAGCATTTT. It yields the protein CASSLLGGGNQPQHF.

The V gene is TRBV11-3, the J gene TRBJ2-1; 8 positions agree with TRBD2. The J segment lost 7 bases and the V segment lost 5 bases, leaving 4 bases of the junction unmatched. This CDR3 contains 13 residues. CDR1 is SGHNT and CDR2 is YENEEA in the germline V gene. Here the CDR3 DNA reads TGTGCCAGCAGCACCGGGGGGGCGAATGAGCAGTTCTTC. This encodes CASSTGGANEQFF.

The chain combines TRBV5-1 with TRBJ1-6; D is possibly TRBD1 (5 bases). The CDR3 is made up of 17 amino acids. CDR1 SGHRS and CDR2 YFSETQ come from the germline V gene. V was cut by 0 bases and J by 7 bases, with 17 bases left in between. The CDR3 is CASSLAGKGSPNSPLHF. CDR3 coding DNA: TGCGCCAGCAGCTTGGCCGGGAAGGGGTCCCCAAATTCACCCCTCCACTTT.